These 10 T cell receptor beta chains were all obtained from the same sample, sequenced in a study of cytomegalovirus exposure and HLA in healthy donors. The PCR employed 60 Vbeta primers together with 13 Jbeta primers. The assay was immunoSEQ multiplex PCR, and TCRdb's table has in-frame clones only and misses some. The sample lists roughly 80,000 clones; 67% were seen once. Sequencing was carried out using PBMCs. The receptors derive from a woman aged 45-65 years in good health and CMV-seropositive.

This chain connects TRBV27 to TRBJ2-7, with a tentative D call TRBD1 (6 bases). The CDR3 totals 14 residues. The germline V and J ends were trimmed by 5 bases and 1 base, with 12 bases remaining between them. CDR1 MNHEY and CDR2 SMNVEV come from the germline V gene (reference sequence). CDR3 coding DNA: TGTGCCAGCAGTCCAACAGGGTTATCCTACGAGCAGTACTTC. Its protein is CASSPTGLSYEQYF.

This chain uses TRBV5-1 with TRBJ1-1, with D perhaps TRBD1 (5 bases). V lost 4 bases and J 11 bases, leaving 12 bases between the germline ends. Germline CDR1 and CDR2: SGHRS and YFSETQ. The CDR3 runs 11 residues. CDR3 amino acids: CASSNGGWAFF. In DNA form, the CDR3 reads TGCGCCAGCAGCAACGGGGGGTGGGCTTTCTTT. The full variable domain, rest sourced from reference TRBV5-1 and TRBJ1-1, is KAGVTQTPRYLIKTRGQQVTLSCSPISGHRSVSWYQQTPGQGLQFLFEYFSETQRNKGNFPGRFSGRQFSNSRSEMNVSTLELGDSALYLCASSNGGWAFFGQGTRLTVV.

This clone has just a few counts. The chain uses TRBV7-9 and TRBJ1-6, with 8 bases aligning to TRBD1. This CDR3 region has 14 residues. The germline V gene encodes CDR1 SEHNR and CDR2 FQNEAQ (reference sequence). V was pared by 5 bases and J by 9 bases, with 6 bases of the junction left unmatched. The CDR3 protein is CASSPLGTGSPLHF. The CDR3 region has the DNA TGTGCCAGCAGCCCCCTCGGGACAGGTTCACCCCTCCACTTT.

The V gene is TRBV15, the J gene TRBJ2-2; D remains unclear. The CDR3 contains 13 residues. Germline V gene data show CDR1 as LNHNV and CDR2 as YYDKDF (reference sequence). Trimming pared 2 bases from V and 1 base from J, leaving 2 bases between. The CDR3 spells CATSRLNTGELFF. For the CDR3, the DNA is TGTGCCACCAGCAGACTGAACACCGGGGAGCTGTTTTTT.

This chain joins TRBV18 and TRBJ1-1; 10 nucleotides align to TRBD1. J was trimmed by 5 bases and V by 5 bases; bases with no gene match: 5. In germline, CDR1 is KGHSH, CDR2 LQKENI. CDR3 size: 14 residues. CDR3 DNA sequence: TGTGCCAGCTCATCCGGACAGGGGGGGACTGAAGCTTTCTTT. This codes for CASSSGQGGTEAFF.

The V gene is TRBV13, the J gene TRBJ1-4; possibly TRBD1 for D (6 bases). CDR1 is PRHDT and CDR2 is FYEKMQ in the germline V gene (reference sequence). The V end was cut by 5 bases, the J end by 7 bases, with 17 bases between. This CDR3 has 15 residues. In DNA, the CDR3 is TGTGCCAGCAGCCTTACAGGGCTGGGGACTGAAAAACTGTTTTTT. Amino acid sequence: CASSLTGLGTEKLFF. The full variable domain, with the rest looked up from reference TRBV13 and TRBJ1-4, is AAGVIQSPRHLIKEKRETATLKCYPIPRHDTVYWYQQGPGQDPQFLISFYEKMQSDKGSIPDRFSAQQFSDYHSELNMSSLELGDSALYFCASSLTGLGTEKLFFGSGTQLSVL.

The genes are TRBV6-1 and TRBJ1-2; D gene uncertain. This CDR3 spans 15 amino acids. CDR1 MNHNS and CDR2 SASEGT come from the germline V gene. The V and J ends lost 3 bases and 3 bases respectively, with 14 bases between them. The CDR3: CASSESETSDYGYTF. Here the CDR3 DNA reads TGTGCCAGCAGTGAGTCAGAGACAAGTGACTATGGCTACACCTTC.

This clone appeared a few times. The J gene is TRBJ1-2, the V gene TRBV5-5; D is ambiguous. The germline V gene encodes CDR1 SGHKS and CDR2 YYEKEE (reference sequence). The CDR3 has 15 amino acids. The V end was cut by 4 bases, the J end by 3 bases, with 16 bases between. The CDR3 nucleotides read TGTGCCAGCAGCCCGGTCCCCCCTGCGGACTATGGCTACACCTTC. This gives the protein CASSPVPPADYGYTF.

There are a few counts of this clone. Here the CDR3 DNA reads TGTGCCAGCAGCTTGGGGGGGGTCACAGATACGCAGTATTTT. It yields the protein CASSLGGVTDTQYF. The V and J genes are TRBV7-3 and TRBJ2-3; TRBD2 aligns across 7 bases. This CDR3 region has 14 residues. Trimming took 3 bases from V and 2 from J; bases not matched to a gene: 2. Germline values: CDR1 SGHTA, CDR2 FQGTGA.

CDR3 DNA sequence: TGCGCCAGCAGCTTGGAGGAGGGCCAATGGAATGGCTACACCTTC. This encodes CASSLEEGQWNGYTF. V is TRBV5-1 and J is TRBJ1-2, with D unclear. Trimming shortened V by 0 bases and J by 6 bases, and 15 bases separated the two germline ends. The germline CDR1 and CDR2 sequences are SGHRS and YFSETQ. This CDR3 has 15 residues.